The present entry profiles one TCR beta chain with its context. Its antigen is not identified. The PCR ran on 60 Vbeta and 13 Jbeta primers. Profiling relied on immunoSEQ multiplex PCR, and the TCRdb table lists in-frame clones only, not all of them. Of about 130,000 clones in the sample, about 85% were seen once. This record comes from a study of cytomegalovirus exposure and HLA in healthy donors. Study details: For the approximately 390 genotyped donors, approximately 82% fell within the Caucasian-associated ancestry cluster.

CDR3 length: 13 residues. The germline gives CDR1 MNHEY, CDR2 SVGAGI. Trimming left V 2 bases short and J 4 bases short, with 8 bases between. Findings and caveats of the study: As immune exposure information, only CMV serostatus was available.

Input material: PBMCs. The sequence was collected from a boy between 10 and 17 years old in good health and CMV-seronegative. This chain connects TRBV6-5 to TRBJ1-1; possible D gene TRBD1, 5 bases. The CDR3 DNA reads TGTGCCAGCAGTTACCGGGGGGGCACTGAAGCTTTCTTT. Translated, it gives CASSYRGGTEAFF.